Below are 10 T cell receptor beta chains sequenced from a single sample in a study of beta chain features in type 1 diabetes. Every bit of the isolated RNA underwent reverse transcription, so sequencing read expressed TCRB transcripts. Using immunoSEQ multiplex PCR, the repertoire was profiled, and TCRdb retains in-frame clones only, with some absent. The sample consists of around 500,000 clones, about an eighth of them appearing once. Sequencing used naive CD4+ T cells from blood. The receptors derive from a young woman in good health.

V usage is TRBV7-2 and J usage is TRBJ2-5, with TRBD2 matching 13 bases. Trimming took 5 bases from V and 1 from J; bases not matched to a gene: 7. This CDR3 is built from 17 residues. CDR1 and CDR2 (germline): SGHTA, FQGNSA. CDR3 sequence reads: CASSLKGLAGFQETQYF. The DNA for the CDR3 is TGTGCCAGCAGCCTCAAGGGACTAGCGGGATTCCAAGAGACCCAGTACTTC.

This clone has a handful of counts. J is TRBJ2-1 and V is TRBV5-1; D is undetermined. Deletions cut 0 bases from V and 4 bases from J, with 14 bases between. CDR3 length: 16 amino acids. Germline loops: CDR1 SGHRS, CDR2 YFSETQ. As DNA, the CDR3 is TGCGCCAGCAGCTTGGTTTCTCCTCGGGTATACAATGAGCAGTTCTTC. Translating it yields CASSLVSPRVYNEQFF. Full variable domain (rest looked up from reference TRBV5-1 and TRBJ2-1): KAGVTQTPRYLIKTRGQQVTLSCSPISGHRSVSWYQQTPGQGLQFLFEYFSETQRNKGNFPGRFSGRQFSNSRSEMNVSTLELGDSALYLCASSLVSPRVYNEQFFGPGTRLTVL.

CDR3: CASRIDRAGANVLTF. CDR3 DNA sequence: TGTGCCAGCAGGATCGACAGGGCTGGGGCCAACGTCCTGACTTTC. The chain links TRBV27 to TRBJ2-6; 7 bases are shared with TRBD1. V was pared by 6 bases and J by 2 bases, with 4 bases of the junction left unmatched. Germline values: CDR1 MNHEY, CDR2 SMNVEV (reference sequence). The CDR3 has 15 residues.

The chain uses TRBV5-6 and TRBJ2-7; 7 bases are shared with TRBD1. CDR1 is SGHDT and CDR2 is YYEEEE in the germline V gene. The V and J ends lost 4 bases and 4 bases, in that order; junction bases with no gene match: 5. The CDR3 loop spans 13 amino acids. CDR3 bases: TGTGCCAGCAGCAGAGACAGGGATTACGAGCAGTACGTC. Its protein product is CASSRDRDYEQYV.

J is TRBJ2-5 and V is TRBV7-3, with a weak D call TRBD2 (6 bases). Germline assignment: CDR1 SGHTA and CDR2 FQGTGA. V lost 2 bases to trimming and J lost 2 bases, with 12 bases between them. The CDR3 has 15 residues. The CDR3 region has the DNA TGTGCCAGCAGCTTAGGGGGTAGCGGACAAGAGACCCAGTACTTC. This codes for CASSLGGSGQETQYF. The variable domain in full, with the rest retrieved from reference TRBV7-3 and TRBJ2-5, is GAGVSQTPSNKVTEKGKYVELRCDPISGHTALYWYRQSLGQGPEFLIYFQGTGAADDSGLPNDRFFAVRPEGSVSTLKIQRTERGDSAVYLCASSLGGSGQETQYFGPGTRLLVL.

This clone was counted a few times. The chain links TRBV18 to TRBJ2-1; no definite D call. The germline V gene has CDR1 KGHSH and CDR2 LQKENI. This CDR3 has 12 residues. The V end lost 3 bases, the J end lost 7 bases, and 7 bases lay between the germline ends. The DNA of the CDR3 is TGTGCCAGCTCACCGGCCCGGAATGAGCAGTTCTTC. Translating it yields CASSPARNEQFF.

The V call is TRBV11-2, the J call TRBJ2-7; maybe TRBD1 (6 bases). This CDR3 has 13 residues. V shed 5 bases and J shed 3 bases, with 11 bases lying between them. Germline V gives CDR1 SGHAT, CDR2 FQNNGV. The CDR3 is CASSTGRVYEQYF. CDR3 sequence (DNA): TGTGCCAGCAGCACAGGGAGAGTCTACGAGCAGTACTTC.

The chain carries TRBV21-1 and TRBJ1-5; TRBD1, as called in the table, went unchecked against the DNA. TRBV21-1 is described as a pseudogene. The CDR3 extends over 14 amino acids. The CDR3 sequence: CASNNTGRLRPQHF. CDR3 bases: TGTGCCAGCAACAATACAGGGCGCCTTCGGCCCCAGCATTTT.

This clone turned up a few times. The genes are TRBV11-2 and TRBJ2-1, with 11 bases lining up with TRBD1. The germline CDR1 and CDR2 sequences are SGHAT and FQNNGV. The CDR3 covers 14 residues. V was pared by 3 bases and J by 10 bases, with 5 bases of the junction left unmatched. The CDR3: CASSFGQGAWEQFF. The CDR3 DNA is TGTGCCAGCAGCTTTGGACAGGGGGCCTGGGAGCAGTTCTTC.

V gene TRBV7-2 combines with J gene TRBJ2-3; D is unresolved. Germline lookup yields CDR1 SGHTA and CDR2 FQGNSA. The CDR3 length is 13 residues. The ends were cut back, 3 bases at V and 3 bases at J, with 7 bases in the middle. CDR3 DNA sequence: TGTGCCAGCAGCTTCCCAGCGACAGATACGCAGTATTTT. Translation: CASSFPATDTQYF.